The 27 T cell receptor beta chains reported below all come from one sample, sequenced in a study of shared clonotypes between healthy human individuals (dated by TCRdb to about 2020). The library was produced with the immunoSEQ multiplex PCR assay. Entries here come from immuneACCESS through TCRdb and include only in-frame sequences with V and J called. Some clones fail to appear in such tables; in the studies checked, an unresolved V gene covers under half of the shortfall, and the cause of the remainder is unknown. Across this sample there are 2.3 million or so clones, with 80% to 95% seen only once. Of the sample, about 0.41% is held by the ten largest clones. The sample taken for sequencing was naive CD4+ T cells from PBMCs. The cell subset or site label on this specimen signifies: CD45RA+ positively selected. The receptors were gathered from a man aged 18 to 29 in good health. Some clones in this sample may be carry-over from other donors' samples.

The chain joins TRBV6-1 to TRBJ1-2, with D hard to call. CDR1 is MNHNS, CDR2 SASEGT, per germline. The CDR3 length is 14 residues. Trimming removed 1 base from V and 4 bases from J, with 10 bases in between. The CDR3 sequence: CASSEGRGIYGYTF. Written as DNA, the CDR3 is TGTGCCAGCAGTGAAGGCCGTGGAATCTATGGCTACACCTTC.

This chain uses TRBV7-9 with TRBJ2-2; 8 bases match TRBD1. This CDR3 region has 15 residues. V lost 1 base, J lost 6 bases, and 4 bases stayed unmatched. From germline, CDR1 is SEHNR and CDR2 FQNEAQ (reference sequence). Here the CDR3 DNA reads TGTGCCAGCAGCTTAGAGACAGGGGTGGCCGGGGAGCTGTTTTTT. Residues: CASSLETGVAGELFF. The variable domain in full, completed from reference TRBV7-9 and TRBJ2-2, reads DTGVSQNPRHKITKRGQNVTFRCDPISEHNRLYWYRQTLGQGPEFLTYFQNEAQLEKSRLLSDRFSAERPKGSFSTLEIQRTEQGDSAMYLCASSLETGVAGELFFGEGSRLTVL.

The CDR3 DNA follows: TGCGCCAGCAGCCTTACTGTTCAGGGGGCGTTCACTGAAGCTTTCTTT. Protein sequence: CASSLTVQGAFTEAFF. The rearrangement uses TRBV5-1 and TRBJ1-1; 8 bases are shared with TRBD1. This CDR3 is 16 amino acids long. V was pared by 4 bases and J by 4 bases, with 12 bases of the junction left unmatched. Germline V gene sequence: CDR1 SGHRS, CDR2 YFSETQ.

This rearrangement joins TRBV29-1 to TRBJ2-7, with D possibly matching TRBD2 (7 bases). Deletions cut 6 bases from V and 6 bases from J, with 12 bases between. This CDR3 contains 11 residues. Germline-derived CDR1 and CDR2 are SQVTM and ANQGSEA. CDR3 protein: CSVHRGGEQYF. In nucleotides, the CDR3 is TGCAGCGTCCATAGGGGGGGCGAGCAGTACTTC.

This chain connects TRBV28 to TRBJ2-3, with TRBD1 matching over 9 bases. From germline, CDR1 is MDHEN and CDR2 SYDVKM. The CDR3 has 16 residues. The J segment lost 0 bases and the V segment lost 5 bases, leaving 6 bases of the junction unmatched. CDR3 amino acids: CASSPYGTGSTDTQYF. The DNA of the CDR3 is TGTGCCAGCAGTCCCTACGGGACAGGGAGCACAGATACGCAGTATTTT.

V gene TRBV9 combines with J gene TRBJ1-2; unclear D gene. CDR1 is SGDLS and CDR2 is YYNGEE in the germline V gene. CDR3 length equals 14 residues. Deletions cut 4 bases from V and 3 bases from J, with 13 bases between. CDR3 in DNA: TGTGCCAGCAGCCCAAACCCTCAGTACTATGGCTACACCTTC. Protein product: CASSPNPQYYGYTF.

The CDR3 bases are TGTGCCAGCAGCTACGGACAGCCTGCAACTAATGAAAAACTGTTTTTT. The encoded protein is CASSYGQPATNEKLFF. The chain joins TRBV7-9 to TRBJ1-4, with TRBD1 as a possible D gene (6 bases). V was pared by 4 bases and J by 0 bases, with 12 bases between. The germline CDR1 and CDR2 sequences are SEHNR and FQNEAQ (reference sequence). CDR3 length equals 16 residues.

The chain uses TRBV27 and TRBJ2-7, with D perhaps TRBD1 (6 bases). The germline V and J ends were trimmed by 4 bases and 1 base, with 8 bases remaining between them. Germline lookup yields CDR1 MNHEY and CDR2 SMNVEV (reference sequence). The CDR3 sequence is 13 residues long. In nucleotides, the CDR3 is TGTGCCAGCAGTTGGGACATATCCTACGAGCAGTACTTC. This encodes CASSWDISYEQYF.

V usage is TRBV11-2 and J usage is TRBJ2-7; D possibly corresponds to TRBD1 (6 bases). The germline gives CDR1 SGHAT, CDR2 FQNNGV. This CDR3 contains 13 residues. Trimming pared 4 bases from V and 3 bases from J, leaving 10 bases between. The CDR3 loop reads CASSSGHGYEQYF. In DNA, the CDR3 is TGTGCCAGCAGCTCGGGACATGGCTACGAGCAGTACTTC.

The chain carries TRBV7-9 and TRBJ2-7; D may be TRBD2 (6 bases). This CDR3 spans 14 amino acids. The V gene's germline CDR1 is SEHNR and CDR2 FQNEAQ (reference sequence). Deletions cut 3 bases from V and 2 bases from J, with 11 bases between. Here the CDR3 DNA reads TGTGCCAGCAGCTTGGGATCGGGAGCCTACGAGCAGTACTTC. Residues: CASSLGSGAYEQYF.

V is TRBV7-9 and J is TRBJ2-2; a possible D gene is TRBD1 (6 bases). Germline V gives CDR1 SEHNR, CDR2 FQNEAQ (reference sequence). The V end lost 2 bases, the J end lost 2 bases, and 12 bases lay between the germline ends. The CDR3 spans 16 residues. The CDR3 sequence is CASSLKGVENTGELFF. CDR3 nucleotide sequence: TGTGCCAGCAGCTTAAAGGGGGTCGAAAACACCGGGGAGCTGTTTTTT.

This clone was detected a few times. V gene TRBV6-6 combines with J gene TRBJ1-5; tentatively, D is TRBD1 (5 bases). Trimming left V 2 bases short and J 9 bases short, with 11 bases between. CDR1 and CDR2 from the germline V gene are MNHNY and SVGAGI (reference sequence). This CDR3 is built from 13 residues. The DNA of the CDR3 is TGTGCCAGCAGTTACGATTTGGGGGTGCCCCAGCATTTT. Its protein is CASSYDLGVPQHF.

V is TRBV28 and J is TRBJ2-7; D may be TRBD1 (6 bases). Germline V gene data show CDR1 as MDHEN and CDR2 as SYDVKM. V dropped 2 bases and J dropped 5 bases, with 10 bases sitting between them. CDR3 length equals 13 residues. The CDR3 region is CASSLTGLNEQYF. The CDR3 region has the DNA TGTGCCAGCAGTTTAACAGGGTTGAACGAGCAGTACTTC.

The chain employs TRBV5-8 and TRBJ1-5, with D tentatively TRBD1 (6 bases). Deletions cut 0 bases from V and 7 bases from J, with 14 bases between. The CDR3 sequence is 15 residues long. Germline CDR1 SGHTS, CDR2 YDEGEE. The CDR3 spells CASSLAIVQGQPQHF. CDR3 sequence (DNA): TGTGCCAGCAGCTTGGCTATTGTTCAGGGGCAGCCCCAGCATTTT.

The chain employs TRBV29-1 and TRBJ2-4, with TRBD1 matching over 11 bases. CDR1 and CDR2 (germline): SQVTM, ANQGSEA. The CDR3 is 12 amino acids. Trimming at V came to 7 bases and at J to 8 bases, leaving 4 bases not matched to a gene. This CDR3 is CSAGQGADIQYF. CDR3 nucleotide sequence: TGCAGCGCTGGACAGGGGGCGGACATTCAGTACTTC.

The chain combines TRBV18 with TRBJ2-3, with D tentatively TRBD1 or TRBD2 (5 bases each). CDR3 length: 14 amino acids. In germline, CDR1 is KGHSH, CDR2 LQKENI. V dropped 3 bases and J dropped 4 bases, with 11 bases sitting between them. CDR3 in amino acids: CASSPAMGADTQYF. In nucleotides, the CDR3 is TGTGCCAGCTCACCGGCTATGGGGGCAGATACGCAGTATTTT.

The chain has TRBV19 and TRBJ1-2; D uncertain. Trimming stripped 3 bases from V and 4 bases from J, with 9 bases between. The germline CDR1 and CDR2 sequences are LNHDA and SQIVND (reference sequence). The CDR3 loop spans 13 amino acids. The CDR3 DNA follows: TGTGCCAGTAGTATGTGGCCCCCCTATGGCTACACCTTC. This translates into CASSMWPPYGYTF.

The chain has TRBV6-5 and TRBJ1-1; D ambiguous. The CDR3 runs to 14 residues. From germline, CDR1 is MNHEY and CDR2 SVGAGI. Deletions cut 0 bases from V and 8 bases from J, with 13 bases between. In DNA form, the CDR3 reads TGTGCCAGCAGTTACTCCAGTACAACTACCGAAGCTTTCTTT. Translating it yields CASSYSSTTTEAFF.

In DNA, the CDR3 is TGTGCCAGCAGCTCACAGGGGAACGGGGAGCTGTTTTTT. It yields the protein CASSSQGNGELFF. This chain connects TRBV7-9 to TRBJ2-2, with TRBD1 matching 7 bases. CDR3 length: 13 amino acids. V lost 4 bases, J lost 7 bases, and 3 bases stayed unmatched. CDR1 and CDR2 from the germline V gene are SEHNR and FQNEAQ (reference sequence).

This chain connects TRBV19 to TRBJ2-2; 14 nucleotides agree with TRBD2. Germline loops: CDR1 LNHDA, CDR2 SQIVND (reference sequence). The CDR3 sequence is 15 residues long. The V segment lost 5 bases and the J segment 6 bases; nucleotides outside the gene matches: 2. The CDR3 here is CASSAGLAGAGELFF. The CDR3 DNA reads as TGTGCCAGTAGTGCGGGACTAGCGGGGGCCGGGGAGCTGTTTTTT. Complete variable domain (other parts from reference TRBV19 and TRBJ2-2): DGGITQSPKYLFRKEGQNVTLSCEQNLNHDAMYWYRQDPGQGLRLIYYSQIVNDFQKGDIAEGYSVSREKKESFPLTVTSAQKNPTAFYLCASSAGLAGAGELFFGEGSRLTVL.

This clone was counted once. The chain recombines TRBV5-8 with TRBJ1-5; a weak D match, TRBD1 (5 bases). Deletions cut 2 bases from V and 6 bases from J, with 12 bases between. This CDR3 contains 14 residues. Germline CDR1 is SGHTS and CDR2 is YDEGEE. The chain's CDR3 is CASSFVAGTQPQHF. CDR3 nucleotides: TGTGCCAGCAGCTTCGTGGCAGGGACTCAGCCCCAGCATTTT.

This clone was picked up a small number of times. The DNA for the CDR3 is TGTGCCAGCAGTTCGAGCAAAGTGAACACCGGGGAGCTGTTTTTT. Encoded protein: CASSSSKVNTGELFF. This sequence joins TRBV28 and TRBJ2-2, with D hard to call. The germline CDR1 and CDR2 sequences are MDHEN and SYDVKM. Deletions cut 4 bases from V and 1 base from J, with 10 bases between. The CDR3 is 15 residues long.

The DNA for the CDR3 is TGTGCCAGCAGCTTAAGCGGCTCGAACACCGGGGAGCTGTTTTTT. This sequence encodes CASSLSGSNTGELFF. The V call is TRBV11-3, the J call TRBJ2-2, with D maybe TRBD2 (5 bases). This CDR3 comprises 15 residues. Trimming removed 2 bases from V and 0 bases from J, with 7 bases in between. The germline V gene encodes CDR1 SGHNT and CDR2 YENEEA.

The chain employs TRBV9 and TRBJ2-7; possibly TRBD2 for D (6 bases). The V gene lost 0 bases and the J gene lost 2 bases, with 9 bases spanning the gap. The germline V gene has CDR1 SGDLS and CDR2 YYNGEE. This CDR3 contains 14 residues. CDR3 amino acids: CASSVAGEPYEQYF. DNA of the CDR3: TGTGCCAGCAGCGTAGCGGGGGAGCCCTACGAGCAGTACTTC.

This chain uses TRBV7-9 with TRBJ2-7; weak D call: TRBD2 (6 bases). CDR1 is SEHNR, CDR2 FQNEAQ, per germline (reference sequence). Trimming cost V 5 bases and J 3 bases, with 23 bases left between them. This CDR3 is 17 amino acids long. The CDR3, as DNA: TGTGCCAGCAGCCCAGACCCCGTGGCGGGGAGGATCTACGAGCAGTACTTC. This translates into CASSPDPVAGRIYEQYF.

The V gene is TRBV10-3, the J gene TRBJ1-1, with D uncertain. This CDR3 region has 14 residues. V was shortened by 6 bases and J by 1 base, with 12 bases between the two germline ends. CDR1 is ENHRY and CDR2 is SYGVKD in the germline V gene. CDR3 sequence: CAIRTQTENTEAFF. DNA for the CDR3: TGTGCCATCAGGACCCAGACGGAGAACACTGAAGCTTTCTTT.

The CDR3 here is CASSRSPLAYNEQFF. As DNA, the CDR3 is TGTGCCAGCAGCCGCAGCCCTTTGGCGTACAATGAGCAGTTCTTC. J is TRBJ2-1 and V is TRBV27, with no clear D. Trimming stripped 6 bases from V and 4 bases from J, with 16 bases between. Germline loops: CDR1 MNHEY, CDR2 SMNVEV (reference sequence). CDR3 length: 15 amino acids.